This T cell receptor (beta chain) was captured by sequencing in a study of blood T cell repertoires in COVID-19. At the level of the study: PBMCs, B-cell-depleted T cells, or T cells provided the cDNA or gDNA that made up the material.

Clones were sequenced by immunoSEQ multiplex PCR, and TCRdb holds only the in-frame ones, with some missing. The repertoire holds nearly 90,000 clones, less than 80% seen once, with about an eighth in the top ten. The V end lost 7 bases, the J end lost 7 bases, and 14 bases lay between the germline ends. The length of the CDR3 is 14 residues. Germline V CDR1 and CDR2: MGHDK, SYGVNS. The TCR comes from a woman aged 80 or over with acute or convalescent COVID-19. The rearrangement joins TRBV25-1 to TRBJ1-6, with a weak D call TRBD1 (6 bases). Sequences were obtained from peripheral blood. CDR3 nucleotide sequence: TGTGCCAGCAAGGTAGGGACAAGCAATTCACCCCTCCACTTT. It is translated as CASKVGTSNSPLHF.